The rows below give T cell receptor beta chains drawn from one sample of a study of blood T cell repertoires in COVID-19. Clones were sequenced by immunoSEQ multiplex PCR, and TCRdb holds only the in-frame ones, with some missing. Among about 120,000 clones, around three quarters were seen once, and the ten largest hold roughly 4%. Specimen: peripheral blood. Source of these receptors: a woman older than 75 with acute or convalescent COVID-19. The CDR3 runs from the conserved cysteine through the conserved F or W. A D gene is named only where the DNA matches it firmly. Size values are once, few and many counts, or a class for expanded clones, and some rows have none.

v_call: TRBV29-1
j_call: TRBJ1-1
d_call: -
clone_size: -
cdr3_aa: CSVSEGNTEAFF
cdr3_nt: TGCAGCGTTTCAGAGGGGAACACTGAAGCTTTCTTT

v_call: TRBV2
j_call: TRBJ2-7
d_call: TRBD1
clone_size: once
cdr3_aa: CASSLGAGGIYEQYF
cdr3_nt: TGTGCCAGCAGTTTAGGGGCAGGGGGCATCTACGAGCAGTACTTC

v_call: TRBV7-2
j_call: TRBJ2-5
d_call: -
clone_size: -
cdr3_aa: CASSSGARRGLETQYF
cdr3_nt: TGTGCCAGCAGTTCAGGGGCCAGAAGGGGTTTGGAGACCCAGTACTTC

v_call: TRBV3-1/TRBV3-2
j_call: TRBJ1-1
d_call: -
clone_size: -
cdr3_aa: CASSQAHREAFF
cdr3_nt: TGTGCCAGCAGCCAAGCGCACAGGGAAGCTTTCTTT

v_call: TRBV1
j_call: TRBJ2-7
d_call: -
clone_size: -
cdr3_aa: CTSSPREVWLLLYEQYF
cdr3_nt: TGCACCAGCAGCCCAAGAGAGGTGTGGCTGCTTCTCTACGAGCAGTACTTC

v_call: TRBV7-2
j_call: TRBJ1-2
d_call: -
clone_size: few
cdr3_aa: CASSLTVDYGYTF
cdr3_nt: TGTGCCAGCAGTTTGACAGTAGACTATGGCTACACCTTC

v_call: TRBV6-6
j_call: TRBJ1-6
d_call: TRBD1
clone_size: -
cdr3_aa: CASSLDRDDNSPLHF
cdr3_nt: TGTGCCAGCAGTCTGGACAGGGATGATAATTCACCCCTCCACTTT

v_call: TRBV29-1
j_call: TRBJ2-7
d_call: TRBD1
clone_size: few
cdr3_aa: CSATGTGSYEQYF
cdr3_nt: TGCAGCGCCACCGGGACAGGCTCCTACGAGCAGTACTTC

v_call: TRBV9
j_call: TRBJ2-3
d_call: TRBD2
clone_size: -
cdr3_aa: CASSVGPSGASTDTQYF
cdr3_nt: TGTGCCAGCAGCGTAGGGCCTAGCGGGGCTAGCACAGATACGCAGTATTTT

v_call: TRBV4-2
j_call: TRBJ2-3
d_call: TRBD2
clone_size: -
cdr3_aa: CASSQGLAGITDTQYF
cdr3_nt: TGTGCCAGCAGCCAAGGACTAGCGGGGATTACAGATACGCAGTATTTT

v_call: TRBV30
j_call: TRBJ1-1
d_call: -
clone_size: -
cdr3_aa: CAWSVRRGTEAFF
cdr3_nt: TGTGCCTGGAGTGTACGTCGGGGCACTGAAGCTTTCTTT

v_call: TRBV9
j_call: TRBJ2-3
d_call: TRBD1
clone_size: -
cdr3_aa: CASSVATGGDTQYF
cdr3_nt: TGTGCCAGCAGCGTAGCTACAGGGGGGGATACGCAGTATTTT

v_call: TRBV6-4
j_call: TRBJ1-1
d_call: -
clone_size: -
cdr3_aa: CASSDESNTEAFF
cdr3_nt: TGTGCCAGCAGTGACGAGTCGAACACTGAAGCTTTCTTT

v_call: TRBV5-1
j_call: TRBJ2-2
d_call: TRBD2
clone_size: -
cdr3_aa: CASSLESGSGTGELFF
cdr3_nt: TGCGCCAGCAGCTTGGAAAGCGGGAGCGGAACCGGGGAGCTGTTTTTT

v_call: TRBV7-2
j_call: TRBJ2-1
d_call: TRBD2
clone_size: -
cdr3_aa: CASSSPGLAGLTEQFF
cdr3_nt: TGTGCCAGCAGCTCACCGGGACTAGCGGGGCTCACTGAGCAGTTCTTC

v_call: TRBV3-1/TRBV3-2
j_call: TRBJ2-5
d_call: TRBD2
clone_size: -
cdr3_aa: CASSHSGGGETQYF
cdr3_nt: TGTGCCAGCAGCCATTCGGGCGGGGGAGAGACCCAGTACTTC

v_call: TRBV6-5
j_call: TRBJ2-2
d_call: -
clone_size: few
cdr3_aa: CASIKDSNTGELFF
cdr3_nt: TGTGCCAGCATCAAGGACAGTAACACCGGGGAGCTGTTTTTT

v_call: TRBV23-1
j_call: TRBJ1-2
d_call: TRBD1
clone_size: -
cdr3_aa: CASSQSSTGDYGYTF
cdr3_nt: TGCGCCAGCAGTCAATCATCAACAGGGGACTATGGCTACACCTTC

v_call: TRBV7-2
j_call: TRBJ2-7
d_call: -
clone_size: few
cdr3_aa: CASSLDYPYEQYF
cdr3_nt: TGTGCCAGCAGCTTAGACTACCCCTACGAGCAGTACTTC

v_call: TRBV7-3
j_call: TRBJ2-7
d_call: TRBD1
clone_size: few
cdr3_aa: CASSSSGTGESEQYF
cdr3_nt: TGTGCCAGCAGCTCCTCCGGGACAGGGGAGAGCGAGCAGTACTTC

v_call: TRBV3-1/TRBV3-2
j_call: TRBJ1-2
d_call: -
clone_size: -
cdr3_aa: CASSQVQGGYGYTF
cdr3_nt: TGTGCCAGCAGCCAAGTGCAGGGCGGCTATGGCTACACCTTC

v_call: TRBV30
j_call: TRBJ1-2
d_call: -
clone_size: -
cdr3_aa: CAWNPGGYGYTF
cdr3_nt: TGTGCCTGGAATCCTGGGGGGTATGGCTACACCTTC

v_call: TRBV7-9
j_call: TRBJ2-5
d_call: -
clone_size: -
cdr3_aa: CASSFGGLETQYF
cdr3_nt: TGTGCCAGCAGCTTCGGGGGGCTGGAGACCCAGTACTTC

v_call: TRBV29-1
j_call: TRBJ2-1
d_call: -
clone_size: once
cdr3_aa: CSVEFSKEGEQFF
cdr3_nt: TGCAGCGTTGAATTTTCTAAGGAGGGTGAGCAGTTCTTC

v_call: TRBV5-4
j_call: TRBJ1-6
d_call: -
clone_size: many
cdr3_aa: CASSFLGAAEGSPLHF
cdr3_nt: TGTGCCAGCAGCTTTCTGGGGGCAGCCGAGGGTTCACCCCTCCACTTT

v_call: TRBV9
j_call: TRBJ1-5
d_call: TRBD1
clone_size: few
cdr3_aa: CASSERGLSNQPQHF
cdr3_nt: TGTGCCAGCAGCGAAAGGGGGCTTAGCAATCAGCCCCAGCATTTT

v_call: TRBV27
j_call: TRBJ1-2
d_call: TRBD1
clone_size: -
cdr3_aa: CASGQGRNYGYTF
cdr3_nt: TGTGCCAGCGGACAGGGTAGGAACTATGGCTACACCTTC

v_call: TRBV5-1
j_call: TRBJ1-1
d_call: -
clone_size: -
cdr3_aa: CASSVGFTTEAFF
cdr3_nt: TGCGCCAGCAGCGTCGGGTTCACCACTGAAGCTTTCTTT

v_call: TRBV28
j_call: TRBJ2-7
d_call: TRBD2
clone_size: -
cdr3_aa: CASSYWTSASYEQYF
cdr3_nt: TGTGCCAGCAGTTATTGGACTAGCGCATCCTACGAGCAGTACTTC

v_call: TRBV19
j_call: TRBJ1-4
d_call: -
clone_size: -
cdr3_aa: CASRSGRGRATNEKLFF
cdr3_nt: TGTGCCAGTCGTTCGGGCAGGGGCAGGGCGACTAATGAAAAACTGTTTTTT

v_call: TRBV19
j_call: TRBJ1-5
d_call: TRBD1
clone_size: once
cdr3_aa: CASSMSTGVEQPQHF
cdr3_nt: TGTGCCAGTAGTATGTCTACAGGGGTGGAGCAGCCCCAGCATTTT

v_call: TRBV10-2
j_call: TRBJ1-5
d_call: -
clone_size: -
cdr3_aa: CATRENSNQPQHF
cdr3_nt: TGCGCCACCCGCGAGAATAGCAATCAGCCCCAGCATTTT

v_call: TRBV6-1
j_call: TRBJ2-2
d_call: -
clone_size: -
cdr3_aa: CASSYRGTGELFF
cdr3_nt: TGTGCCAGCAGTTATAGGGGAACTGGGGAGCTGTTTTTT

v_call: TRBV28
j_call: TRBJ2-7
d_call: TRBD2
clone_size: -
cdr3_aa: CATVTSGRPYEQYF
cdr3_nt: TGTGCCACCGTGACTAGCGGGAGGCCCTACGAGCAGTACTTC

v_call: TRBV10-3
j_call: TRBJ2-1
d_call: -
clone_size: -
cdr3_aa: CAISESTRGEQFF
cdr3_nt: TGTGCCATCAGTGAGTCGACTCGGGGTGAGCAGTTCTTC

v_call: TRBV6-5
j_call: TRBJ1-1
d_call: -
clone_size: -
cdr3_aa: CASRAQRTEAFF
cdr3_nt: TGTGCCAGCAGAGCCCAGAGGACTGAAGCTTTCTTT

v_call: TRBV5-1
j_call: TRBJ1-6
d_call: TRBD1
clone_size: -
cdr3_aa: CASSARQGPYSPLHF
cdr3_nt: TGCGCCAGCAGCGCAAGACAGGGGCCATATTCACCCCTCCACTTT

v_call: TRBV9
j_call: TRBJ1-1
d_call: TRBD1
clone_size: -
cdr3_aa: CASSRTGANTEAFF
cdr3_nt: TGTGCCAGCAGTCGTACAGGGGCGAACACTGAAGCTTTCTTT

v_call: TRBV18
j_call: TRBJ2-1
d_call: TRBD2
clone_size: -
cdr3_aa: CASSQAGVYNEQFF
cdr3_nt: TGTGCCAGCTCCCAAGCGGGAGTCTACAATGAGCAGTTCTTC

v_call: TRBV28
j_call: TRBJ2-7
d_call: -
clone_size: -
cdr3_aa: CASSLLLQGYEQYF
cdr3_nt: TGTGCCAGCAGTCTACTCCTACAGGGATACGAGCAGTACTTC

v_call: TRBV7-9
j_call: TRBJ2-2
d_call: -
clone_size: -
cdr3_aa: CASRKAGAGELFF
cdr3_nt: TGTGCCAGCCGCAAAGCAGGGGCCGGGGAGCTGTTTTTT

v_call: TRBV5-4
j_call: TRBJ1-1
d_call: TRBD1
clone_size: -
cdr3_aa: CASSSGTGHTEAFF
cdr3_nt: TGTGCCAGCAGCTCGGGGACAGGCCACACTGAAGCTTTCTTT

v_call: TRBV29-1
j_call: TRBJ1-5
d_call: -
clone_size: -
cdr3_aa: CRRPPGHPKFLSNQPQHF
cdr3_nt: TGCAGAAGACCGCCGGGACATCCTAAGTTTCTTAGCAATCAGCCCCAGCATTTT

v_call: TRBV9
j_call: TRBJ1-4
d_call: TRBD1
clone_size: once
cdr3_aa: CASSVGSGGSEKLFF
cdr3_nt: TGTGCCAGCAGCGTAGGCTCAGGGGGTAGTGAAAAACTGTTTTTT

v_call: TRBV3-1/TRBV3-2
j_call: TRBJ2-5
d_call: TRBD1
clone_size: -
cdr3_aa: CASSPGTETQETQYF
cdr3_nt: TGTGCCAGCAGTCCCGGGACAGAAACCCAAGAGACCCAGTACTTC

v_call: TRBV5-1
j_call: TRBJ2-1
d_call: TRBD2
clone_size: -
cdr3_aa: CASSAGLDLIYNEQFF
cdr3_nt: TGCGCCAGCAGCGCCGGACTAGATTTAATTTACAATGAGCAGTTCTTC

v_call: TRBV5-1
j_call: TRBJ1-6
d_call: TRBD1
clone_size: -
cdr3_aa: CASSRSPQGGNNSPLHF
cdr3_nt: TGCGCCAGCAGCCGATCTCCACAGGGGGGGAATAATTCACCCCTCCACTTT

v_call: TRBV3-1/TRBV3-2
j_call: TRBJ1-2
d_call: -
clone_size: -
cdr3_aa: CASSQGSSAYGYTF
cdr3_nt: TGTGCCAGCAGCCAAGGTTCGTCTGCGTATGGCTACACCTTC

v_call: TRBV5-8
j_call: TRBJ2-3
d_call: -
clone_size: few
cdr3_aa: CASSLSSFGTDTQYF
cdr3_nt: TGTGCCAGCAGCTTGAGCTCTTTCGGCACAGATACGCAGTATTTT

v_call: TRBV7-8
j_call: TRBJ1-6
d_call: TRBD1
clone_size: -
cdr3_aa: CASSLKGQGPSSPLHF
cdr3_nt: TGTGCCAGCAGCTTAAAGGGACAGGGGCCATCTTCACCCCTCCACTTT

v_call: TRBV30
j_call: TRBJ1-2
d_call: TRBD1
clone_size: -
cdr3_aa: CAWTGGNYGYTF
cdr3_nt: TGTGCCTGGACAGGGGGCAACTATGGCTACACCTTC

v_call: TRBV30
j_call: TRBJ1-3
d_call: -
clone_size: -
cdr3_aa: CAWSALDTIYF
cdr3_nt: TGTGCCTGGAGTGCCCTAGACACCATATATTTT

v_call: TRBV30
j_call: TRBJ1-5
d_call: TRBD1
clone_size: -
cdr3_aa: CAWSGQEVQPQHF
cdr3_nt: TGTGCCTGGTCGGGACAGGAGGTTCAGCCCCAGCATTTT

v_call: TRBV5-4
j_call: TRBJ2-3
d_call: -
clone_size: -
cdr3_aa: CASRRDPSPDTQYF
cdr3_nt: TGTGCCAGCAGGCGGGACCCCTCTCCAGATACGCAGTATTTT

v_call: TRBV7-2
j_call: TRBJ1-5
d_call: -
clone_size: -
cdr3_aa: CASSLSRGSNQPQHF
cdr3_nt: TGTGCCAGCAGCTTATCCAGGGGAAGCAATCAGCCCCAGCATTTT